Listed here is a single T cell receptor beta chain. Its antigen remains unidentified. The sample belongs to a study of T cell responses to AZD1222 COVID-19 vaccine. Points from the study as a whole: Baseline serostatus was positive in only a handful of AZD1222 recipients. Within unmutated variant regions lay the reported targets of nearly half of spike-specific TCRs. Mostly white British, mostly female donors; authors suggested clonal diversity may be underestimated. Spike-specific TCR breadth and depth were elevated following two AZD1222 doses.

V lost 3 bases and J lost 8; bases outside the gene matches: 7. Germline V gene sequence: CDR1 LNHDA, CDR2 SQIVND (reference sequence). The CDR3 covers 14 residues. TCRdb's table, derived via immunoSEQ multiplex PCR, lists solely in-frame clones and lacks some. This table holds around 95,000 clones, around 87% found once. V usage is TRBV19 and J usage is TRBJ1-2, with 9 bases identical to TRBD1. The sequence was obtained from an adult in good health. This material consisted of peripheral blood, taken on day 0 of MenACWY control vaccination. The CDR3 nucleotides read TGTGCCAGTAGTATTGGGGACAGGGCACCCGGCTACACCTTC. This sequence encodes CASSIGDRAPGYTF. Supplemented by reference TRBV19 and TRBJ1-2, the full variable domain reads DGGITQSPKYLFRKEGQNVTLSCEQNLNHDAMYWYRQDPGQGLRLIYYSQIVNDFQKGDIAEGYSVSREKKESFPLTVTSAQKNPTAFYLCASSIGDRAPGYTFGSGTRLTVV.